Below, 27 T cell receptor beta chains from the same sample are listed, as sequenced in a study of T cell responses to AZD1222 COVID-19 vaccine. Produced via immunoSEQ multiplex PCR; TCRdb's table is partial and in-frame only. This table holds approximately 130,000 clones, more than 85% found once. Source: peripheral blood, taken on day 0 of AZD1222 vaccination. Receptors were obtained from an adult in good health.

The chain carries TRBV2 and TRBJ1-6; D is unresolved. CDR3 length: 15 amino acids. Looked up from germline, CDR1 is SNHLY and CDR2 is FYNNEI. V dropped 1 base and J dropped 0 bases, with 4 bases sitting between them. The CDR3 reads CASSEESSYNSPLHF. DNA of the CDR3: TGTGCCAGCAGTGAAGAGAGCTCCTATAATTCACCCCTCCACTTT.

V usage is TRBV3-1 (or the pseudogene TRBV3-2) and J usage is TRBJ1-3; D is unclear. This CDR3 spans 17 amino acids. Trimming took off 0 bases at V and 3 bases at J, with 15 bases between the two ends. The germline V gene encodes CDR1 LGHDT and CDR2 YNNKEL (reference sequence). The CDR3 reads CASSQEDAVGGGNTIYF. The CDR3 DNA sequence: TGTGCCAGCAGCCAAGAAGATGCGGTAGGCGGTGGAAACACCATATATTTT.

The chain joins TRBV2 to TRBJ1-2; perhaps TRBD1 as D (6 bases). Trimming took off 3 bases at V and 7 bases at J, with 12 bases between the two ends. The CDR3 loop spans 13 amino acids. Germline CDR1 reads SNHLY; CDR2 reads FYNNEI. The CDR3, as DNA: TGTGCCAGCAGTGAGAGAGGGGGAAGTGGCTACACCTTC. Translated, it gives CASSERGGSGYTF.

The rearrangement uses TRBV6-5 and TRBJ2-7; TRBD2 matches 7 bases. The V and J ends lost 8 bases and 4 bases, in that order; junction bases with no gene match: 2. This CDR3 comprises 11 residues. Germline V gene lookup returns CDR1 MNHEY and CDR2 SVGAGI. CDR3 sequence: CASGEGYEQYF. CDR3 coding DNA: TGTGCCAGCGGGGAGGGTTACGAGCAGTACTTC.

V is TRBV5-4 and J is TRBJ2-7, with D maybe TRBD2 (5 bases). CDR3 length: 16 amino acids. The germline V and J ends were trimmed by 0 bases and 4 bases, with 17 bases remaining between them. Looked up from germline, CDR1 is SGHNT and CDR2 is YYREEE (reference sequence). In DNA form, the CDR3 reads TGTGCCAGCAGCTTGGGAGCTGGAGGAACGGGGTACGAGCAGTACTTC. This encodes CASSLGAGGTGYEQYF.

The CDR3 DNA follows: TGCGCCAGCAGCCCAAGGACAGTCTTCAGTGGAAACACCATATATTTT. Encoded protein: CASSPRTVFSGNTIYF. V usage is TRBV5-1 and J usage is TRBJ1-3; D perhaps matches TRBD1 (6 bases). Germline CDR1 reads SGHRS; CDR2 reads YFSETQ. The CDR3 is made up of 16 amino acids. Trimming removed 4 bases from V and 3 bases from J, with 17 bases in between.

The CDR3 DNA reads TGCGCCAGCAGAACAGGGGTAATAACTAATGAAAAACTGTTTTTT. It yields the protein CASRTGVITNEKLFF. The chain is built from TRBV10-2 and TRBJ1-4, with 7 bases matching TRBD1. Germline lookup yields CDR1 WSHSY and CDR2 SAAADI. The CDR3 totals 15 residues. Losses at the gene ends were 6 bases for V and 1 base for J; bases not matched to a gene: 5.

The genes are TRBV24-1 and TRBJ2-1; possible D gene TRBD1, 6 bases. The CDR3 is 14 amino acids. Germline loops: CDR1 KGHDR, CDR2 SFDVKD. Trimming removed 7 bases at V and 0 bases at J, with 9 bases between. CDR3 nucleotides: TGTGCCACCAGCCCGACAGGCTCCTACAATGAGCAGTTCTTC. Translated: CATSPTGSYNEQFF.

This chain links TRBV7-2 with TRBJ1-5; D may be TRBD1 (6 bases). The CDR3 has 15 residues. CDR1 is SGHTA, CDR2 FQGNSA, per germline. V was clipped by 1 base and J by 0 bases, with 7 bases between them. CDR3 amino acids: CASSLDRDSNQPQHF. The CDR3 nucleotides read TGTGCCAGCAGCTTAGACAGGGATAGCAATCAGCCCCAGCATTTT. The whole variable domain, filled in from reference TRBV7-2 and TRBJ1-5, reads GAGVSQSPSNKVTEKGKDVELRCDPISGHTALYWYRQSLGQGLEFLIYFQGNSAPDKSGLPSDRFSAERTGGSVSTLTIQRTQQEDSAVYLCASSLDRDSNQPQHFGDGTRLSIL.

J is TRBJ2-3 and V is TRBV10-3, with TRBD2 matching 11 bases. The germline V gene has CDR1 ENHRY and CDR2 SYGVKD. With 4 bases clipped from V and 0 bases from J, the junction kept 12 bases outside the gene matches. This CDR3 is 19 amino acids long. The CDR3 nucleotides read TGTGCCATCAGTGGAATATCTCTAGCGGGGGGATCTAGCACAGATACGCAGTATTTT. Protein sequence: CAISGISLAGGSSTDTQYF.

The chain joins TRBV11-2 to TRBJ2-3; no clear D. From germline, CDR1 is SGHAT and CDR2 FQNNGV. Trimming cost V 5 bases and J 6 bases, with 9 bases left between them. The CDR3 covers 12 residues. This CDR3 reads CASSPGRDTQYF. The CDR3 DNA reads as TGTGCCAGCAGCCCTGGACGGGATACGCAGTATTTT.

V usage is TRBV7-3 and J usage is TRBJ2-1; the match to TRBD2 covers 14 bases. V was clipped by 4 bases and J by 0 bases; unmatched bases: 5. The CDR3 loop spans 18 amino acids. Germline V gene sequence: CDR1 SGHTA, CDR2 FQGTGA. The chain's CDR3 is CASSSTGTSGGSYNEQFF. The DNA of the CDR3 is TGTGCCAGCAGCTCTACTGGGACTAGCGGGGGCTCCTACAATGAGCAGTTCTTC. Complete variable domain (other parts from reference TRBV7-3 and TRBJ2-1): GAGVSQTPSNKVTEKGKYVELRCDPISGHTALYWYRQSLGQGPEFLIYFQGTGAADDSGLPNDRFFAVRPEGSVSTLKIQRTERGDSAVYLCASSSTGTSGGSYNEQFFGPGTRLTVL.

The CDR3 here is CASSSGSWDGSYEQYF. CDR3 nucleotides: TGTGCCAGCAGCAGCGGAAGTTGGGACGGCTCCTACGAGCAGTACTTC. V is TRBV14 and J is TRBJ2-7, with D perhaps assigned TRBD1 or TRBD2 (5 bases each). The germline V gene has CDR1 SGHDN and CDR2 FVKESK. V was clipped by 5 bases and J by 0 bases, with 17 bases between them. CDR3 length: 16 amino acids.

This chain joins TRBV18 and TRBJ2-7; TRBD2 might be the D (6 bases). Trimming shortened V by 3 bases and J by 1 base, and 7 bases separated the two germline ends. CDR1 and CDR2 (germline): KGHSH, LQKENI. The CDR3 is made up of 13 amino acids. CDR3 loop: CASSPAGSYEQYF. The CDR3 DNA reads TGTGCCAGCTCACCGGCGGGATCCTACGAGCAGTACTTC.

CDR3 sequence (DNA): TGTGCCAGCAGCTCCCCGAGTTATGGCTACACCTTC. Encoded protein: CASSSPSYGYTF. J is TRBJ1-2 and V is TRBV7-9; no clear D. V was cut by 4 bases and J by 5 bases, with 8 bases left in between. Per the germline V gene, CDR1 is SEHNR and CDR2 is FQNEAQ (reference sequence). This CDR3 comprises 12 residues.

The CDR3: CASSDTVEAFF. The CDR3 DNA follows: TGTGCCAGCAGTGATACAGTGGAAGCTTTCTTT. The chain uses TRBV27 and TRBJ1-1; D gene ambiguous. The V end was cut by 5 bases, the J end by 8 bases, with 9 bases between. CDR1 and CDR2 (germline): MNHEY, SMNVEV (reference sequence). CDR3 length: 11 amino acids.

The gene calls are TRBV5-1 and TRBJ2-1; TRBD2 matches at 10 bases. Per the germline V gene, CDR1 is SGHRS and CDR2 is YFSETQ. There are 14 residues in the CDR3. J lost 6 bases, V lost 5 bases, and 5 bases had no gene match. The CDR3 here is CASRERGGVNEQFF. The DNA for the CDR3 is TGCGCCAGCAGGGAGCGGGGGGGCGTCAATGAGCAGTTCTTC.

The chain carries TRBV9 and TRBJ2-7; D might be TRBD1 or TRBD2, each matching 5 bases. CDR1 is SGDLS and CDR2 is YYNGEE in the germline V gene. The CDR3 contains 15 residues. The V and J ends lost 0 bases and 0 bases respectively, with 10 bases between them. The CDR3 spells CASSVVGENSYEQYF. CDR3 DNA sequence: TGTGCCAGCAGCGTAGTGGGGGAGAACTCCTACGAGCAGTACTTC.

CDR3 residues: CASSLGPRDRFRVNTEAFF. The CDR3, as DNA: TGCGCCAGCAGCTTGGGGCCCCGGGACAGGTTCCGTGTGAACACTGAAGCTTTCTTT. The rearrangement uses TRBV5-1 and TRBJ1-1; TRBD1 agrees at 8 bases. The V gene's germline CDR1 is SGHRS and CDR2 YFSETQ. J gave up 0 bases and V 0 bases, and 13 bases lay outside the gene matches. This CDR3 has 19 amino acids.

This chain connects TRBV6-5 to TRBJ2-5; 9 bases are a match to TRBD2. Trimming cost V 2 bases and J 5 bases; bases outside gene matches: 3. There are 14 residues in the CDR3. The germline V gene has CDR1 MNHEY and CDR2 SVGAGI. CDR3 region: CASSYGAGGETQYF. CDR3 nucleotide sequence: TGTGCCAGCAGTTACGGTGCGGGAGGGGAGACCCAGTACTTC.

V and J are TRBV5-1 and TRBJ2-7; possible D gene TRBD2, 6 bases. The germline gives CDR1 SGHRS, CDR2 YFSETQ. CDR3 length equals 14 residues. Trimming took off 6 bases at V and 0 bases at J, with 13 bases between the two ends. CDR3: CASKGLLSSYEQYF. DNA for the CDR3: TGCGCCAGCAAGGGACTTCTTAGCTCCTACGAGCAGTACTTC.

The genes are TRBV7-2 and TRBJ1-6; D gene uncertain. The CDR3 sequence is 12 residues long. Germline V CDR1 and CDR2: SGHTA, FQGNSA. The V gene lost 5 bases and the J gene lost 10 bases, with 9 bases spanning the gap. The CDR3 loop is CASSTSKSPLHF. The CDR3 DNA reads as TGTGCCAGCAGCACCTCCAAATCACCCCTCCACTTT.

V and J are TRBV19 and TRBJ2-7; maybe TRBD2 (7 bases). Germline V gene lookup returns CDR1 LNHDA and CDR2 SQIVND (reference sequence). The CDR3 totals 15 residues. The V gene lost 6 bases and the J gene lost 3 bases, with 18 bases spanning the gap. This chain's CDR3 is CASSPRGGLLYEQYF. The DNA for the CDR3 is TGTGCCAGTAGCCCTAGGGGGGGACTACTCTACGAGCAGTACTTC.

This chain joins TRBV4-2 and TRBJ1-6; D not certain. Germline values: CDR1 LGHNA, CDR2 YNFKEQ. V lost 0 bases and J 5 bases, leaving 11 bases between the germline ends. This CDR3 has 16 residues. CDR3 in amino acids: CASSQDSGEDNSPLHF. The CDR3 nucleotides read TGTGCCAGCAGCCAAGATTCGGGCGAAGATAATTCACCCCTCCACTTT.

The rearrangement joins TRBV6-5 to TRBJ1-1; TRBD1 aligns across 9 bases. This CDR3 is built from 16 residues. Germline V gene lookup returns CDR1 MNHEY and CDR2 SVGAGI. V lost 1 base and J lost 1; bases outside the gene matches: 4. CDR3 nucleotide sequence: TGTGCCAGCAGTTACTACAGGGGGCTGGGGAACACTGAAGCTTTCTTT. This codes for CASSYYRGLGNTEAFF.

This clone came up once. The chain is built from TRBV6-5 and TRBJ2-5; D unclear. With 0 bases removed from V and 0 bases from J, the gap between germline ends came to 5 bases. Looked up from germline, CDR1 is MNHEY and CDR2 is SVGAGI. CDR3 length: 14 residues. The CDR3, as DNA: TGTGCCAGCAGTTACTCCCATTACCAAGAGACCCAGTACTTC. Translated: CASSYSHYQETQYF.

The J gene is TRBJ1-2, the V gene TRBV6-5; D is uncertain. The V gene's germline CDR1 is MNHEY and CDR2 SVGAGI. CDR3 length: 15 amino acids. The V end lost 0 bases, the J end lost 8 bases, and 16 bases lay between the germline ends. The CDR3 region has the DNA TGTGCCAGCAGTTACTCGGAGGGAATGGTAGAGGGCTACACCTTC. It translates to CASSYSEGMVEGYTF.